Each of the 24 T cell receptor beta chains below was sequenced from the same sample in a study of T cells in women clearing cervical HPV infection. The method was immunoSEQ multiplex PCR; TCRdb's version includes in-frame clones alone and lacks a portion of them. Its table records tens of thousands of clones. Sample: blood buffy coat. These receptors were taken from a woman aged 18-70 years with a cervical HPV16 infection that either progressed to CIN3+ or cleared (not recorded which).

About this clone itself: The read ends 3 residues shy of where the CDR3 ends; the end is completed using the germline J gene. The rearrangement uses TRBV7-9 and TRBJ1-1; D possibly corresponds to TRBD1 (5 bases). The CDR3 contains 14 residues. Germline loops: CDR1 SEHNR, CDR2 FQNEAQ (reference sequence). The CDR3 protein is CASGAGSAKNIAFF. The sequenced part of the CDR3 DNA is TGTGCCAGTGGGGCAGGGTCGGCCAAAAACATT.

A remark on this clone: Sequencing ends 3 residues short of the CDR3 end; the germline J gene provides the rest. V is TRBV14 and J is TRBJ2-3; D is possibly TRBD1 (5 bases). CDR1 is SGHDN and CDR2 is FVKESK in the germline V gene. V dropped 0 bases and J dropped 6 bases, with 10 bases sitting between them. This CDR3 spans 14 amino acids. The covered CDR3 bases are TGTGCCAGCAGCCAAGATTGGACATGGGATACG. Protein product: CASSQDWTWDT. The entire CDR3 is CASSQDWTWDTQYF.

About this clone: The CDR3 is cut off 3 residues early in the read; its end comes from the germline J gene. V gene TRBV20-1 combines with J gene TRBJ1-5; TRBD1 matches 7 bases. V lost 6 bases and J lost 5; bases outside the gene matches: 16. The CDR3 extends over 16 amino acids. Germline CDR1 reads DFQATT; CDR2 reads SNEGSKA (reference sequence). The CDR3 sequence: CSADTGTAVPHQPQHF. Incomplete CDR3 DNA: TGCAGTGCAGACACGGGGACAGCCGTGCCTCATCAGCCC.

Concerning this clone: Read data end 3 residues before the CDR3 end; the end is taken from the germline J gene. This chain links TRBV19 with TRBJ2-1, with 7 nucleotides matching TRBD1. Germline CDR1 and CDR2: LNHDA and SQIVND (reference sequence). V lost 3 bases, J lost 2 bases, and 1 base stayed unmatched. The CDR3 is made up of 14 amino acids. The sequenced part of the CDR3 DNA is TGTGCCAGTAGTATTGACAGGGCCTACAATGAG. This codes for CASSIDRAYNE. The whole CDR3 protein is CASSIDRAYNEQFF.

With regard to this clone: Sequence at one end of the junction differs from germline and may be a read error. The CDR3 end lies 3 residues beyond the end of the read and is filled in from the germline J gene. This chain connects TRBV4-2 to TRBJ2-2; TRBD1 or TRBD2 may be the D gene (7 bases each). The CDR3 length is 14 residues. Looked up from germline, CDR1 is LGHNA and CDR2 is YNFKEQ. Partial CDR3 DNA: TGCGCCAGCAGACCCGACAGGGAGGGCGGGGAG. This codes for CASRPDREGGE. The CDR3 in its entirety is CASRPDREGGELFF.

CDR3 region: CASSLTSSSYNEQFF. The sequenced CDR3 bases are TGTGCCAGCAGCTTGACTTCTAGCTCCTACAATGAG. V gene TRBV5-6 combines with J gene TRBJ2-1, with unresolved D. The read is 3 residues too short to cover the CDR3 end, so that end is filled in from the germline J gene. The CDR3 loop spans 15 amino acids. The germline V gene encodes CDR1 SGHDT and CDR2 YYEEEE. Trimming took off 1 base at V and 0 bases at J, with 8 bases between the two ends.

A word on this clone: The observed sequence ends 3 residues before the CDR3 terminus, with the missing tail filled in from the germline J gene. The chain combines TRBV5-6 with TRBJ1-3; tentative D call: TRBD1 (5 bases). The V end was cut by 0 bases, the J end by 2 bases, with 9 bases between. This CDR3 contains 15 residues. Germline loops: CDR1 SGHDT, CDR2 YYEEEE. Incomplete CDR3 DNA: TGTGCCAGCAGCTTGGACCCGGGGGCTGGAAACACC. Translated: CASSLDPGAGNT. From start to end, the CDR3 is CASSLDPGAGNTIYF.

About this clone itself: A read error may produce the germline difference seen at one junction end. Read sequence stops 3 residues before the CDR3 end, and the germline J gene provides the missing end. The genes are TRBV7-6 and TRBJ1-1; tentative D call: TRBD1 (5 bases). Germline loops: CDR1 SGHVS, CDR2 FNYEAQ. The CDR3 runs 14 residues. CDR3 amino acids: CASSLPGRNTDAFF. CDR3 DNA (partial): TGTGCCAGCAGCTTACCAGGGAGGAACACTGAC. The entire variable domain, with the rest obtained from reference TRBV7-6 and TRBJ1-1, is as follows: GAGVSQSPRYKVTKRGQDVALRCDPISGHVSLYWYRQALGQGPEFLTYFNYEAQQDKSGLPNDRFSAERPEGSISTLTIQRTEQRDSAMYRCASSLPGRNTDAFFGQGTRLTVV.

For this clone: The read comes to an end 3 residues before the CDR3 does, leaving the germline J gene to fill in the end. This sequence joins TRBV7-3 and TRBJ2-1; TRBD2 aligns across 8 bases. V trimming: 2 bases; J trimming: 4 bases; junction bases outside the gene matches: 10. CDR1 and CDR2 (germline): SGHTA, FQGTGA. This CDR3 has 17 amino acids. The CDR3 DNA, read in part, is TGTGCCAGCAGCTTAGATATATCCGGGGGGGTGTACAATGAG. Protein product: CASSLDISGGVYNE. The CDR3 in full is CASSLDISGGVYNEQFF.

Concerning this clone itself: The sequenced fragment ends 3 residues before the CDR3 boundary, so the rest is inferred from the germline J gene. This chain links TRBV4-1 with TRBJ2-3, with TRBD2 matching 10 bases. The CDR3 is made up of 16 amino acids. In germline, CDR1 is MGHRA, CDR2 YSYEKL. Partial CDR3 DNA: TGCGCCAGCAGCCAAGGAATCGGAGCGGGGGGGAGGTCG. It specifies CASSQGIGAGGRS. Given in full, the CDR3 is CASSQGIGAGGRSQYF.

As for this clone: The read terminates 3 residues before the CDR3 end, so the remaining end is supplied by the germline J gene. The genes are TRBV2 and TRBJ2-2; 13 bases line up with TRBD2. V lost 8 bases and J lost 6; bases outside the gene matches: 3. CDR1 and CDR2 (germline): SNHLY, FYNNEI. CDR3 length: 14 amino acids. Incomplete CDR3 DNA: TGTGCCAGCGGGGGACTAGCGGGGTCCGGGGAG. This gives the protein CASGGLAGSGE. The complete CDR3 protein is CASGGLAGSGELFF.

Note on this clone: The CDR3 extends 3 residues past the end of the read, so its final part is completed from the germline J gene. The chain has TRBV20-1 and TRBJ2-3; 7 positions match TRBD2. The CDR3 sequence is 12 residues long. CDR1 is DFQATT and CDR2 is SNEGSKA in the germline V gene (reference sequence). Germline trimming cut 6 bases from V and 5 bases from J; bases unmatched to any gene: 5. This chain's CDR3 is CSAGLAVDTQYF. CDR3 DNA, as far as it was read: TGCAGTGCCGGGCTAGCGGTAGATACG.

Concerning this clone itself: The sequence runs out 3 residues before the end of the CDR3; the remainder is reconstructed from the germline J gene. The V gene is TRBV7-2, the J gene TRBJ2-3, with D possibly TRBD2 on 6 matching bases. Germline V gene sequence: CDR1 SGHTA, CDR2 FQGNSA. The CDR3 spans 14 residues. CDR3 DNA, as far as it was read: TGTGCCAGCAGCCCGTACGGGATGAGCGGGACG. Residues: CASSPYGMSGT. The CDR3, in full, reads CASSPYGMSGTQYF.

A word on this clone: The read terminates 3 residues ahead of where the CDR3 ends, so the germline J gene completes it. The V and J genes are TRBV5-1 and TRBJ2-7; the D gene is possibly TRBD1 (5 bases). V was pared by 2 bases and J by 5 bases, with 14 bases between. The CDR3 has 14 amino acids. Germline V gives CDR1 SGHRS, CDR2 YFSETQ. Incomplete CDR3 DNA: TGCGCCAGCAGCTTAAGGGGAAGAATCCACGAG. Translating gives CASSLRGRIHE. The full CDR3 protein reads CASSLRGRIHEQYF.

A note on this clone: The sequenced fragment ends 3 residues before the CDR3 boundary, so the rest is inferred from the germline J gene. The V call is TRBV10-3, the J call TRBJ2-7, with 7 bases aligning to TRBD1. Germline V gives CDR1 ENHRY, CDR2 SYGVKD. Germline trimming cut 8 bases from V and 3 bases from J; bases unmatched to any gene: 10. This CDR3 has 14 amino acids. CDR3 loop: CAIGELGTVYEQYF. CDR3 DNA (partial): TGTGCCATCGGGGAACTCGGGACAGTCTACGAG.

In regard to this clone: The CDR3 end falls 3 residues outside the read, so it is completed with the germline J gene. This rearrangement joins TRBV7-2 to TRBJ2-7; 7 bases map to TRBD1. Looked up from germline, CDR1 is SGHTA and CDR2 is FQGNSA. V gave up 0 bases and J gave up 0 bases; unmatched junction bases: 5. CDR3 length: 16 amino acids. The CDR3 reads CASSLASTGTSYEQYF. Partial CDR3 DNA: TGTGCCAGCAGCTTAGCCTCGACAGGGACCTCCTACGAG.

Points on this clone: The CDR3 end is not reached by the read, which stops 3 residues before it; the germline J gene fills it in. The chain is built from TRBV6-1 and TRBJ1-2; D gene ambiguous. Trimming removed 0 bases from V and 4 bases from J, with 9 bases in between. The CDR3 sequence is 14 residues long. Per germline, CDR1 MNHNS and CDR2 SASEGT. The chain's CDR3 is CASSEARGFYGYTF. The CDR3 bases that were read are TGTGCCAGCAGTGAAGCTCGGGGATTCTATGGC.

Of note for this clone: The read terminates 3 residues ahead of where the CDR3 ends, so the germline J gene completes it. The V and J genes are TRBV18 and TRBJ2-4; D not resolved. The CDR3 runs 11 residues. The V gene's germline CDR1 is KGHSH and CDR2 LQKENI. The CDR3 sequence: CASPSAGGQYF. The part of the CDR3 DNA that was read is TGTGCCAGCCCAAGCGCTGGCGGT.

In the case of this clone: Sequencing ends 3 residues short of the CDR3 end; the germline J gene provides the rest. The rearrangement uses TRBV5-5 and TRBJ2-1; TRBD2 matches 9 bases. This CDR3 contains 15 residues. Per the germline V gene, CDR1 is SGHKS and CDR2 is YYEKEE (reference sequence). V shed 2 bases and J 5 bases; nucleotides not matched to a gene: 5. The sequenced CDR3 bases are TGTGCCAGCAGCTTTAGACTAGCGGTGAACAATGAG. Amino acids: CASSFRLAVNNE. The whole CDR3 sequence is CASSFRLAVNNEQFF.

A word on this clone: Sequencing ends 3 residues short of the CDR3 end; the germline J gene provides the rest. This chain links TRBV12-3 or TRBV12-4 with TRBJ2-7; 8 bases agree with TRBD1. The length of the CDR3 is 16 residues. V lost 3 bases, J lost 2 bases, and 9 bases stayed unmatched. Incomplete CDR3 DNA: TGTGCCAGCAGTTTCTATTGGACAGGGAGGCCCTACGAG. Translation gives CASSFYWTGRPYE. The whole CDR3 protein reads CASSFYWTGRPYEQYF.

A word on this clone: Read coverage stops 3 residues before the CDR3 terminus; the germline J gene supplies the remainder. J is TRBJ2-5 and V is TRBV2; 10 bases match TRBD1. The CDR3 is 15 amino acids. The junction had 10 bases not matched to a gene; V was cut back by 7 bases and J by 5 bases. CDR1 and CDR2 from the germline V gene are SNHLY and FYNNEI. Partial CDR3 DNA: TGTGCCAGCAATAGGGACAGGGGAGAGGCGGAGACC. It codes for CASNRDRGEAET. In full, the CDR3 is CASNRDRGEAETQYF.

Remarks on this clone: The CDR3 end is not reached by the read, which stops 3 residues before it; the germline J gene fills it in. The chain employs TRBV5-1 and TRBJ2-3; 7 bases agree with TRBD2. Germline assignment: CDR1 SGHRS and CDR2 YFSETQ. V gave up 0 bases and J gave up 2 bases; unmatched junction bases: 6. This CDR3 comprises 16 residues. CDR3 protein: CASSLAGGGFTDTQYF. The sequenced CDR3 bases are TGCGCCAGCAGCTTGGCCGGCGGGGGATTCACAGATACG.

Notes on this clone: The read ends 3 residues before the CDR3 terminus; that terminus is restored from the germline J gene. The rearrangement links TRBV4-2 to TRBJ1-4; D remains ambiguous. Germline V gives CDR1 LGHNA, CDR2 YNFKEQ. Trimming pared 3 bases from V and 8 bases from J, leaving 16 bases between. The length of the CDR3 is 15 residues. The CDR3 DNA, read in part, is TGTGCCAGCAGCCAGGAAGGCCGGCGGAGAGAAAAA. It specifies CASSQEGRRREK. The whole CDR3 is CASSQEGRRREKLFF.

On this clone: The read stops 3 residues short of the end of the CDR3; the missing end is completed from the germline J gene. The rearrangement uses TRBV5-1 and TRBJ2-3, with 7 positions matching TRBD1. V lost 3 bases, J lost 6 bases, and 4 bases stayed unmatched. CDR3 length equals 13 residues. From germline, CDR1 is SGHRS and CDR2 YFSETQ. The CDR3 protein is CASSSQGSDTQYF. The CDR3 bases that were read are TGCGCCAGCAGCTCACAGGGGTCCGATACG. The complete variable domain, with remaining parts taken from reference TRBV5-1 and TRBJ2-3, reads KAGVTQTPRYLIKTRGQQVTLSCSPISGHRSVSWYQQTPGQGLQFLFEYFSETQRNKGNFPGRFSGRQFSNSRSEMNVSTLELGDSALYLCASSSQGSDTQYFGPGTRLTVL.